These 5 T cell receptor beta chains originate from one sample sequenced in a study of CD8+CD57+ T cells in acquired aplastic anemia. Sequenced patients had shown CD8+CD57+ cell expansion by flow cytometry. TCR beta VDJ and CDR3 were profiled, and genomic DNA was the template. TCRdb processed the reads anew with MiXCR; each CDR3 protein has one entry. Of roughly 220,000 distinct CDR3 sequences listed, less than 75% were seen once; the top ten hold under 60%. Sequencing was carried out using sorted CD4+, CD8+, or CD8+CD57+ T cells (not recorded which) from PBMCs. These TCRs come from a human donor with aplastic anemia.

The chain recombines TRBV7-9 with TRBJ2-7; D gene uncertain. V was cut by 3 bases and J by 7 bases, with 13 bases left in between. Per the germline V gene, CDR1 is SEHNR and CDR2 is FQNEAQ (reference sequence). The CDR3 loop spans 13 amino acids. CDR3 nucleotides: TGTGCCAGCAGCTTGGTAGGGTCGGAAGAGCAGTACTTC. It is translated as CASSLVGSEEQYF. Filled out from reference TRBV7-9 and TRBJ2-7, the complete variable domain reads DTGVSQNPRHKITKRGQNVTFRCDPISEHNRLYWYRQTLGQGPEFLTYFQNEAQLEKSRLLSDRFSAERPKGSFSTLEIQRTEQGDSAMYLCASSLVGSEEQYFGPGTRLTVT.

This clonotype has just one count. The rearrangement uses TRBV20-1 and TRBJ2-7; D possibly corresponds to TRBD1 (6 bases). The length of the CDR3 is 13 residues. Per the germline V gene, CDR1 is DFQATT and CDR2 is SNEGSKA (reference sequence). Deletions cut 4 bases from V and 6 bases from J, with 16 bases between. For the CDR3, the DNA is TGCAGTGCTAACAGACAGGCTTCCGGCGAGCAGTACTTC. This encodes CSANRQASGEQYF.

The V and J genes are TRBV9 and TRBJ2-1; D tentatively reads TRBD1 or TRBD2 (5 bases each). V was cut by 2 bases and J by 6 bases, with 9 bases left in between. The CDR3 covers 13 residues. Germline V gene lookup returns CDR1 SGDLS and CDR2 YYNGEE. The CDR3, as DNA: TGTGCCAGCAGCGTGGGGGTGTTCAATGAGCAGTTCTTC. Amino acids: CASSVGVFNEQFF.

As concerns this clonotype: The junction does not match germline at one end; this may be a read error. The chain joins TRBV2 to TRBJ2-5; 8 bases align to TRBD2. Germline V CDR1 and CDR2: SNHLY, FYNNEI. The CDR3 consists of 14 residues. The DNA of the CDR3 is TGTGCCAGCACCGAGAGCGGGAGCCAAGGGACCCAGTACTTC. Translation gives CASTESGSQGTQYF.

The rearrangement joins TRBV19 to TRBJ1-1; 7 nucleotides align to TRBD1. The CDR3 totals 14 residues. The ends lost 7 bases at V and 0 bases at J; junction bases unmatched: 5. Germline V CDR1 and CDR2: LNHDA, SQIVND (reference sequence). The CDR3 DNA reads TGTGCCAGTAACCCGGGACAGCTGAACACTGAAGCTTTCTTT. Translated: CASNPGQLNTEAFF.